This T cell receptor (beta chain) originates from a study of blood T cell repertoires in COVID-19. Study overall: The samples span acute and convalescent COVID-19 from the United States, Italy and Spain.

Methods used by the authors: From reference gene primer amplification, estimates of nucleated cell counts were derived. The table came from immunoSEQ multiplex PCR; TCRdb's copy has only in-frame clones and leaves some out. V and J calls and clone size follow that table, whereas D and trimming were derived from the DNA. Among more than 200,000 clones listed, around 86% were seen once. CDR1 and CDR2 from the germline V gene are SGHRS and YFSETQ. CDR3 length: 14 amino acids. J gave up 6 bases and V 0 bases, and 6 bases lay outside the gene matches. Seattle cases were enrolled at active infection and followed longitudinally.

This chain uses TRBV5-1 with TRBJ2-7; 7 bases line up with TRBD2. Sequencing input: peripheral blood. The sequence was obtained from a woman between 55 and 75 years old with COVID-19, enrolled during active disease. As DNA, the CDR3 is TGCGCCAGCAGCTTGGGGGGGAGGGCCGCCGAGCAGTACTTC. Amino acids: CASSLGGRAAEQYF.